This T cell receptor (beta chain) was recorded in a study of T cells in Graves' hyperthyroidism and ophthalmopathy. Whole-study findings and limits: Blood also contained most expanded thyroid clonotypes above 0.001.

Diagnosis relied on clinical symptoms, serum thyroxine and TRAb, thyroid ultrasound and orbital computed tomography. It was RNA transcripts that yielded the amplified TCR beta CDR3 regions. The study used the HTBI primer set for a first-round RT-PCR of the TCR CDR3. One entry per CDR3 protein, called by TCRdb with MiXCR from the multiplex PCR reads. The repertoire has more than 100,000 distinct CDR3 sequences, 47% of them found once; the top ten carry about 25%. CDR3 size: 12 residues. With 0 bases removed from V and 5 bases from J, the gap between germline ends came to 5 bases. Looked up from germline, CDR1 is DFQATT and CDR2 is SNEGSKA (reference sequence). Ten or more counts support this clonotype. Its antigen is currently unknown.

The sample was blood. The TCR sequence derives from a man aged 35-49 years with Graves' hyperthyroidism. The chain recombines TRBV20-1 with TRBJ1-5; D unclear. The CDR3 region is CSARDPDQPQHF. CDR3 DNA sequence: TGCAGTGCTAGAGATCCCGATCAGCCCCAGCATTTT.